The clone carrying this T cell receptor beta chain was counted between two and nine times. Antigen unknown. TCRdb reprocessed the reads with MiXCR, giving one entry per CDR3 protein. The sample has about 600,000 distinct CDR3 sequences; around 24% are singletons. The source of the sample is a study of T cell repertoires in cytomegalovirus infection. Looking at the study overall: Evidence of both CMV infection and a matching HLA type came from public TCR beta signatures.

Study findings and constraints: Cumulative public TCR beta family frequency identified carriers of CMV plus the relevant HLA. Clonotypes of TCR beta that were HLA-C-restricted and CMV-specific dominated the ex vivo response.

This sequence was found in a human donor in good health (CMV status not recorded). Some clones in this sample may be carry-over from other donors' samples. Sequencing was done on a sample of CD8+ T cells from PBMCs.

This CDR3 reads CASSLRQTLQETQYF. The CDR3 DNA is TGTGCCAGCAGCTTGAGACAGACCCTCCAAGAGACCCAGTACTTC. The J gene is TRBJ2-5, the V gene TRBV7-9; possible D gene TRBD1, 5 bases. The germline V gene has CDR1 SEHNR and CDR2 FQNEAQ (reference sequence). Trimming left V 3 bases short and J 1 base short, with 12 bases between. This CDR3 region has 15 residues.